Shown below are 30 T cell receptor beta chains from a single sample sequenced in a study of T cells in Graves' hyperthyroidism and ophthalmopathy. Researchers amplified the TCR beta CDR3 regions from RNA transcripts. Initially, a first-round RT-PCR of the TCR CDR3 employed the HTBI primer set. TCRdb itself ran the multiplex PCR reads through MiXCR, one entry per CDR3 protein. The table has 300,000 to 500,000 distinct CDR3 sequences, around 15% seen once. The specimen sequenced was blood. These receptors were taken from a middle-aged man with Graves' ophthalmopathy.

This clonotype was counted ten times or more. The V call is TRBV12-5, the J call TRBJ1-1, with unresolved D. This CDR3 contains 13 residues. From germline, CDR1 is LGHNT and CDR2 FRNRAP. Trimming took 6 bases from V and 1 from J, leaving 9 bases between them. CDR3 region: CASGSDENTEAFF. The CDR3 DNA reads TGTGCTAGTGGCTCGGACGAGAACACTGAAGCTTTCTTT.

This clonotype was seen ten or more times. The chain uses TRBV29-1 and TRBJ2-5; D call uncertain. V lost 3 bases and J 2 bases, leaving 7 bases between the germline ends. The germline gives CDR1 SQVTM, CDR2 ANQGSEA. The CDR3 is made up of 12 amino acids. This CDR3 is CSVDRLQETQYF. Here the CDR3 DNA reads TGCAGCGTTGACCGCCTACAAGAGACCCAGTACTTC.

The chain is built from TRBV4-1 and TRBJ1-1, with a possible D match to TRBD1 (5 bases). Per germline, CDR1 MGHRA and CDR2 YSYEKL. V lost 0 bases and J 3 bases, leaving 17 bases between the germline ends. The CDR3 consists of 17 residues. CDR3 region: CASSQDRVGQGDTEAFF. CDR3 in DNA: TGCGCCAGCAGCCAAGATCGGGTAGGTCAGGGAGACACTGAAGCTTTCTTT.

This clonotype was recorded many times. The V gene is TRBV20-1, the J gene TRBJ2-7, with 8 bases fitting TRBD2. This CDR3 has 13 residues. In germline, CDR1 is DFQATT, CDR2 SNEGSKA (reference sequence). Trimming at V came to 5 bases and at J to 3 bases, leaving 6 bases not matched to a gene. The CDR3 nucleotides read TGCAGTGCTCAGACTAGCGAGGTCTACGAGCAGTACTTC. It is translated as CSAQTSEVYEQYF.

Ten or more counts support this clonotype. The chain employs TRBV11-3 and TRBJ2-2, with 7 nucleotides matching TRBD2. Germline values: CDR1 SGHNT, CDR2 YENEEA. The trim removed 5 bases at V and 6 bases at J, leaving 12 bases unmatched. This CDR3 region has 16 residues. This chain's CDR3 is CASSPSWREWSGELFF. CDR3 in DNA: TGTGCCAGCAGCCCCAGTTGGCGGGAGTGGTCCGGGGAGCTGTTTTTT.

There are many counts of this clonotype. The gene calls are TRBV2 and TRBJ2-1, with 7 bases identical to TRBD2. Germline V lookup: CDR1 SNHLY, CDR2 FYNNEI. The V gene end was trimmed by 3 bases and the J gene end by 6 bases; junction bases not matched to a gene: 8. The CDR3 is made up of 15 amino acids. CDR3 in amino acids: CASSEMGGSGNEQFF. The CDR3 nucleotides read TGTGCCAGCAGTGAGATGGGGGGGAGCGGCAATGAGCAGTTCTTC.

Many counts were recorded for this clonotype. V gene TRBV20-1 combines with J gene TRBJ2-1, with D perhaps assigned TRBD1 or TRBD2 (5 bases each). The V end was cut by 2 bases, the J end by 10 bases, with 9 bases between. The CDR3 has 11 amino acids. Germline values: CDR1 DFQATT, CDR2 SNEGSKA (reference sequence). The CDR3 here is CSARLWDEQFF. In DNA form, the CDR3 reads TGCAGTGCTAGATTGTGGGACGAGCAGTTCTTC.

The V gene is TRBV4-1, the J gene TRBJ1-1; a possible D gene is TRBD1 (5 bases). CDR1 is MGHRA and CDR2 is YSYEKL in the germline V gene. This CDR3 has 15 amino acids. The ends were cut back, 2 bases at V and 3 bases at J, with 13 bases in the middle. CDR3 protein: CASSQYRRKDTEAFF. In nucleotides, the CDR3 is TGCGCCAGCAGCCAATACAGGAGGAAAGACACTGAAGCTTTCTTT.

The chain employs TRBV9 and TRBJ1-3, with D hard to call. CDR1 is SGDLS, CDR2 YYNGEE, per germline. Trimming took off 0 bases at V and 2 bases at J, with 6 bases between the two ends. This CDR3 spans 14 amino acids. The CDR3 sequence: CASSVEGTGNTIYF. CDR3 coding DNA: TGTGCCAGCAGCGTAGAAGGGACTGGAAACACCATATATTTT.

This clonotype was seen a few times. This chain links TRBV20-1 with TRBJ2-3; D remains ambiguous. Deletions cut 6 bases from V and 4 bases from J, with 11 bases between. CDR1 is DFQATT and CDR2 is SNEGSKA in the germline V gene (reference sequence). The CDR3 has 12 amino acids. As DNA, the CDR3 is TGCAGTGCAGGGCGAGAAGCAGATACGCAGTATTTT. Residues: CSAGREADTQYF.

This clonotype has a count of ten or more. The rearrangement links TRBV9 to TRBJ2-7; 7 nucleotides agree with TRBD2. CDR1 is SGDLS and CDR2 is YYNGEE in the germline V gene. J lost 4 bases, V lost 0 bases, and 4 bases had no gene match. The CDR3 runs to 14 residues. The CDR3 nucleotides read TGTGCCAGCAGCGTAGATCCGGGGGGTTACGAGCAGTACTTC. This translates into CASSVDPGGYEQYF.

As concerns this clonotype: One junction end disagrees with the germline gene, perhaps due to a read error. The J gene is TRBJ2-2, the V gene TRBV13; D tentatively reads TRBD1 or TRBD2 (7 bases each). Germline CDR1 PRHDT, CDR2 FYEKMQ (reference sequence). The CDR3 covers 15 residues. For the CDR3, the DNA is TGTGCCAGCAGCTTGGGAGGGGGCGGAACCGGGGAGCTGCTTTTT. Translated, it gives CASSLGGGGTGELLF.

This clonotype was counted ten times or more. The rearrangement joins TRBV30 to TRBJ1-1, with D unclear. The CDR3 is 11 residues long. Between the trimmed V and J ends, which lost 1 base and 5 bases, there was a span of 5 bases. Germline V CDR1 and CDR2: GTSNPN, SVGIG (reference sequence). The CDR3 region is CAWSERTEAFF. CDR3 DNA sequence: TGTGCCTGGAGTGAAAGGACTGAAGCTTTCTTT.

This clonotype showed up many times. This chain links TRBV2 with TRBJ2-7; D possibly matches TRBD1 or TRBD2 (5 bases each). CDR3 length equals 15 residues. Trimming shortened V by 7 bases and J by 2 bases, and 18 bases separated the two germline ends. Germline V gives CDR1 SNHLY, CDR2 FYNNEI. CDR3: CASKLGTPLPYEQYF. Written as DNA, the CDR3 is TGTGCCAGCAAGCTGGGGACGCCACTACCCTACGAGCAGTACTTC.

V is TRBV5-1 and J is TRBJ2-7, with 11 bases identical to TRBD1. The V and J ends lost 7 bases and 2 bases, in that order; junction bases with no gene match: 5. Germline assignment: CDR1 SGHRS and CDR2 YFSETQ. The CDR3 length is 14 residues. CDR3 in DNA: TGCGCCAGCGGAGTGGGACAGGGGGCCTACGAGCAGTACTTC. Translating gives CASGVGQGAYEQYF.

This rearrangement joins TRBV7-3 to TRBJ2-1; 7 positions agree with TRBD1. Germline V gene data show CDR1 as SGHTA and CDR2 as FQGTGA. CDR3 size: 19 residues. V shed 3 bases and J 0 bases; nucleotides not matched to a gene: 14. The CDR3 nucleotides are TGTGCCAGCAGCTTCCATTTCGGGACAGCCACCGGCTCCTACAATGAGCAGTTCTTC. Translating gives CASSFHFGTATGSYNEQFF.

This chain links TRBV13 with TRBJ1-1; 8 positions agree with TRBD1. This CDR3 has 16 amino acids. J lost 1 base, V lost 5 bases, and 9 bases had no gene match. The germline V gene has CDR1 PRHDT and CDR2 FYEKMQ (reference sequence). The CDR3 DNA sequence: TGTGCCAGCAGCCCCCGACAGGGGAATCAGAACACTGAAGCTTTCTTT. Translation: CASSPRQGNQNTEAFF.

This clonotype was recorded many times. The rearrangement joins TRBV24-1 to TRBJ2-7; 8 positions match TRBD2. Trimming cost V 9 bases and J 6 bases; bases outside gene matches: 9. Germline V gene lookup returns CDR1 KGHDR and CDR2 SFDVKD. The CDR3 extends over 13 amino acids. CDR3 amino acids: CATASGSSGEQYF. Here the CDR3 DNA reads TGTGCCACCGCAAGCGGGAGCTCGGGCGAGCAGTACTTC.

This clonotype was observed many times. The chain combines TRBV3-1 with TRBJ1-5; tentative D call: TRBD1 (6 bases). V lost 1 base to trimming and J lost 8 bases, with 15 bases between them. The germline V gene encodes CDR1 LGHDT and CDR2 YNNKEL (reference sequence). CDR3 length: 15 residues. For the CDR3, the DNA is TGTGCCAGCAGCCAAGGTCCGATCGGGGGCAAGCCCCAGCATTTT. Its protein is CASSQGPIGGKPQHF.

This clonotype was counted ten times or more. CDR3 residues: CSAPAGPRGTDTQYF. The CDR3 bases are TGCAGTGCACCCGCGGGCCCCAGGGGCACAGATACGCAGTATTTT. V is TRBV20-1 and J is TRBJ2-3, with D possibly called TRBD1 or TRBD2 (5 bases each). V was pared by 6 bases and J by 1 base, with 17 bases between. The germline V gene has CDR1 DFQATT and CDR2 SNEGSKA (reference sequence). The CDR3 totals 15 residues.

This clonotype showed up many times. CDR3 protein: CASSFFHSSGASSYEQYF. DNA of the CDR3: TGTGCCAGCAGCTTTTTTCATTCCAGCGGGGCCAGCTCCTACGAGCAGTACTTC. The J gene is TRBJ2-7, the V gene TRBV7-2; 7 nucleotides match TRBD2. Germline V gives CDR1 SGHTA, CDR2 FQGNSA. CDR3 length: 18 residues. J was trimmed by 0 bases and V by 3 bases; bases with no gene match: 14.

J is TRBJ2-1 and V is TRBV6-2 or TRBV6-3; TRBD2 aligns across 11 bases. Germline loops: CDR1 MNHEY, CDR2 SVGEGT. V gave up 4 bases and J gave up 5 bases; unmatched junction bases: 7. The CDR3 contains 16 residues. CDR3 nucleotide sequence: TGTGCCAGCAGTTCAAGACTAGCGGGGCGCCACAATGAGCAGTTCTTC. Protein sequence: CASSSRLAGRHNEQFF.

This clonotype was counted ten times or more. The CDR3 reads CASRGGATNSPLHF. In DNA form, the CDR3 reads TGTGCCAGCCGCGGGGGAGCAACGAATTCACCCCTCCACTTT. This chain joins TRBV11-3 and TRBJ1-6; possibly TRBD1 for D (5 bases). The germline V gene has CDR1 SGHNT and CDR2 YENEEA. The V end was cut by 8 bases, the J end by 7 bases, with 15 bases between. The CDR3 contains 14 residues.

The chain links TRBV6-2 or TRBV6-3 to TRBJ2-7; 7 bases align to TRBD2. This CDR3 contains 11 residues. Germline CDR1 MNHEY, CDR2 SVGEGT. The CDR3 is CAAKAGYEQYF. DNA for the CDR3: TGTGCTGCCAAAGCGGGGTACGAGCAGTACTTC.

This rearrangement joins TRBV15 to TRBJ1-2, with D possibly TRBD1 on 6 matching bases. The CDR3 totals 13 residues. V lost 3 bases and J 8 bases, leaving 13 bases between the germline ends. The germline V gene has CDR1 LNHNV and CDR2 YYDKDF (reference sequence). The CDR3 DNA sequence: TGTGCCACCAGCAGGACACAGGGAGGAGGCTACACCTTC. It specifies CATSRTQGGGYTF.

This clonotype was recorded a few times. The genes are TRBV19 and TRBJ2-5; D is possibly TRBD1 (6 bases). This CDR3 is 14 amino acids long. Germline V gene lookup returns CDR1 LNHDA and CDR2 SQIVND (reference sequence). The V and J ends lost 5 bases and 5 bases respectively, with 15 bases between them. In nucleotides, the CDR3 is TGTGCCAGTAGTGCCCAGGGGATAGGGGAGACCCAGTACTTC. Protein product: CASSAQGIGETQYF.

This clonotype has a count of ten or more. J is TRBJ1-1 and V is TRBV19; D unclear. CDR1 LNHDA and CDR2 SQIVND come from the germline V gene (reference sequence). CDR3 size: 13 residues. V was pared by 2 bases and J by 0 bases, with 4 bases between. CDR3: CASSISLNTEAFF. The CDR3 nucleotides read TGTGCCAGTAGTATATCACTGAACACTGAAGCTTTCTTT.

This clonotype was seen a few times. The chain joins TRBV7-9 to TRBJ2-6; D unclear. Per the germline V gene, CDR1 is SEHNR and CDR2 is FQNEAQ (reference sequence). There are 15 residues in the CDR3. Trimming shortened V by 5 bases and J by 0 bases, and 8 bases separated the two germline ends. The CDR3 DNA sequence: TGTGCCAGCAGCCCAAGTATCTCTGGGGCCAACGTCCTGACTTTC. Protein product: CASSPSISGANVLTF.

Ten or more counts support this clonotype. This chain connects TRBV7-9 to TRBJ2-1, with TRBD2 as a possible D gene (6 bases). The CDR3 is 14 amino acids. Germline V gene lookup returns CDR1 SEHNR and CDR2 FQNEAQ (reference sequence). Trimming pared 5 bases from V and 10 bases from J, leaving 18 bases between. The CDR3 loop reads CASSHPGRSNEQFF. The CDR3 nucleotides read TGTGCCAGCAGCCATCCCGGGAGAAGCAACGAGCAGTTCTTC.

This chain uses TRBV5-1 with TRBJ1-2, with D perhaps matching TRBD1 (5 bases). Germline CDR1 SGHRS, CDR2 YFSETQ. The CDR3 has 13 amino acids. Trimming took off 2 bases at V and 2 bases at J, with 7 bases between the two ends. In DNA form, the CDR3 reads TGCGCCAGCAGCTTCCGACAGAACTATGGCTACACCTTC. Translating gives CASSFRQNYGYTF.